This TCR beta chain was sequenced for a study of long-term antiretroviral therapy in people with HIV (dated by TCRdb to between 2021 and 2024). Describing the broader study: The earliest samples were collected roughly a decade before the 2015 WHO recommendation for immediate ART, at a time when ART was usually postponed until CD4 counts fell. A total of around 190 cryopreserved PBMC samples came from 30 adults with confirmed HIV infection and were collected serially over a mean of around 6 years (range 1-12). Among the approximately 30 participants with HIV, ten to eleven were female. A retrospective serial study tested whether ART initiation and durable HIV suppression were associated with changes in peripheral blood TRB repertoire composition and diversity. Test extractions of a monoclonal T-cell line alongside about 35 polyclonal samples showed no cross-contamination during QIAcube processing.

Inclusion was restricted to participants for whom at least one PBMC sample before ART initiation and at least two post-ART samples were available. Treatment was received in the United States of America by all participants with HIV. Cryopreserved samples of about 1-11 million PBMC were thawed and washed before DNA extraction. At the time of the earliest PBMC sample, participants with HIV were aged between roughly 20 and 54 years. PBMC samples from each participant spanned 1-4 timepoints before ART initiation and 2-8 timepoints after ART initiation, with a median of 7 samples. Serial HIV viral load, CD4+ T-cell count, ART history and demographic data were obtained for every participant. A Qiagen kit on a QIAcube was used to extract genomic DNA from unsorted PBMC, with samples processed in batches of 12. Overall study results and their limits: Because PBMC availability was limited, only the TCR beta chain was sequenced, with no alpha chain pairing. Inferences about post-ART repertoire changes are limited because no data were available on ART adherence, viral resistance or therapy changes. Compared with controls, HIV repertoires had narrower CDR3 length ranges, and the network structure pointed to an antigen-experienced repertoire that shifted only slightly toward naive after ART. The repertoire was dominated across all time points by expanded TRB clones identified before ART initiation, although this dominance was seen to fluctuate and to decrease in many PLHIV after ART. Starting ART was linked to a significant rise in TRB diversity, yet even after long-term ART the diversity remained significantly lower than in transplant donor controls. The samples were dated from about 2003 to 2018, and the ART regimens that were used may be less effective than current ART regimens. Because pre-ART samples had limited cell numbers, profiling was done on unsorted PBMC rather than on sorted CD4+ and CD8+ T cells.

A remark on this clone: There is no known antigen for this receptor. Base-call qualities are not available, and no considerably larger clone is one nucleotide away.

The immunoSEQ hsTCRB v3.0 assay was used at survey level resolution to sequence the TRB variable region. The target sequencing depth for TRB was about 40,000-55,000 T-cell genomes per sample. Pooled TRB libraries were sequenced on an Illumina MiSeq with a v3 150-cycle kit. Per the authors' processing: Repertoire analysis was performed in R inside a reproducible Nextflow workflow that covered QC, data transformation and analysis. Custom analyses were implemented in LymphoSeq2, an R package for AIRR-Seq data exploration. Several samples yielding fewer than 5000 total TRB sequences were excluded, leaving 150 to 200 analyzed HIV repertoires. Among the approximately 190 retained HIV repertoires, 55 to 60 were collected before ART initiation and roughly 130 after ART initiation. Repertoires were downsampled to 5000 TRB nucleotide sequences, with summary statistics averaged over 100 downsampling iterations. TRB sequences were retained for analysis only if CDR3 regions of at least seven amino acids were present. Two measures captured diversity: a Shannon entropy-derived clonality score and the Gini coefficient. In the repertoire networks, any two of the top 5000 CDR3 amino acid sequences were connected whenever the two sequences differed by an edit distance of one. For TRB CDR3 amino acid sequences, GLIPH2 was used to predict antigen specificity groups and MHC restriction. To flag known associations with CMV, EBV, HIV or tissue antigens, CDR3 amino acid sequences were compared against VDJdb and McPAS-TCR. Pre-ART, post-ART and control groups were compared with Wilcoxon signed-rank tests and Holm-Bonferroni correction. TCRdb re-hosts the immuneACCESS table, in-frame sequences only. Its copies lack some clones; in the studies checked, an unresolved V gene accounts for under half of them, and the cause for the rest is not known. Clone size and the V and J calls come from that table; the DNA yielded D and trimming. The sample data list approximately 47,000 clones, and about 81% of these were observed just once. The ten largest clones capture 2.5% to 3.5% of the sample.

This receptor was identified in a woman younger than 35 with HIV. Source: unsorted PBMCs, taken 0.8 years after starting antiretroviral therapy.

The bases read TGTGCCAGCAGCTTAGGGGGCGGGACGGGAGTTTACGAGCAGTACTTC. This yields the protein CASSLGGGTGVYEQYF. The rearranged segments are TRBV11-2 and TRBJ2-7, with TRBD2 perhaps the D gene, on 6 matching bases. The germline V gene encodes CDR1 SGHAT and CDR2 FQNNGV. V gives up 1 base and J gives up 4 bases, and the segment between their germline ends measures 17 bases. The CDR3 numbers 16 residues from cysteine through phenylalanine. This entry keeps only the CDR3 DNA: 48 bases, framed from base 1.